The 9 T cell receptor beta chains below all came from one sample that was sequenced in a study of cytomegalovirus exposure and HLA in healthy donors. 13 Jbeta primers and 60 Vbeta primers were used for the PCR. Using immunoSEQ multiplex PCR, the repertoire was profiled, and TCRdb retains in-frame clones only, with some absent. The table includes fewer than 150,000 clones, over 60% detected once. Sequenced: PBMCs. All receptors come from a man between 40 and 49 years old in good health and CMV-seronegative.

The chain links TRBV7-9 to TRBJ2-7; 7 bases match TRBD1. The CDR3 spans 13 residues. Germline CDR1 and CDR2: SEHNR and FQNEAQ (reference sequence). V was pared by 5 bases and J by 3 bases, with 4 bases of the junction left unmatched. In DNA form, the CDR3 reads TGTGCCAGCAGCCCAACAGGGGTCTACGAGCAGTACTTC. Protein sequence: CASSPTGVYEQYF. The entire variable domain, with the rest obtained from reference TRBV7-9 and TRBJ2-7, is as follows: DTGVSQNPRHKITKRGQNVTFRCDPISEHNRLYWYRQTLGQGPEFLTYFQNEAQLEKSRLLSDRFSAERPKGSFSTLEIQRTEQGDSAMYLCASSPTGVYEQYFGPGTRLTVT.

The J gene is TRBJ2-7, the V gene TRBV6-1; TRBD2 matches at 10 bases. This CDR3 has 15 amino acids. V lost 4 bases, J lost 0 bases, and 3 bases stayed unmatched. Looked up from germline, CDR1 is MNHNS and CDR2 is SASEGT. This CDR3 reads CASSGRTSGSYEQYF. The CDR3 region has the DNA TGTGCCAGCAGTGGAAGGACTAGCGGCTCCTACGAGCAGTACTTC.

Note on this clone: One end of the junction does not line up with germline, which may come from a read error. J is TRBJ2-5 and V is TRBV5-4, with TRBD2 identical over 10 bases. The V gene's germline CDR1 is SGHNT and CDR2 YYREEE (reference sequence). The CDR3 contains 14 residues. The DNA for the CDR3 is TGTGCCAGCAGCTTGGGGGGGACTAGCGAGATCCAGTACTTC. This codes for CASSLGGTSEIQYF.

The genes are TRBV11-2 and TRBJ2-7; 10 bases agree with TRBD1. This CDR3 spans 16 amino acids. V shed 3 bases, J shed 3 bases, and the junction held 8 bases outside the gene matches. Per germline, CDR1 SGHAT and CDR2 FQNNGV. Here the CDR3 DNA reads TGTGCCAGCAGCTTCGTCCGCAGGACAGGGGGCTACGAGCAGTACTTC. It codes for CASSFVRRTGGYEQYF.

This clone showed up just a few times. CDR3 in amino acids: CASSVSTEGANEQFF. CDR3 bases: TGTGCCAGCAGTGTCAGTACGGAGGGGGCCAATGAGCAGTTCTTC. The genes are TRBV6-4 and TRBJ2-1; D might be TRBD1 (7 bases). Trimming shortened V by 4 bases and J by 6 bases, and 16 bases separated the two germline ends. The CDR3 loop spans 15 amino acids. CDR1 and CDR2 from the germline V gene are MRHNA and SNTAGT.

This chain uses TRBV9 with TRBJ1-4; D perhaps matches TRBD1 (6 bases). The CDR3 consists of 17 residues. CDR1 and CDR2 from the germline V gene are SGDLS and YYNGEE. Trimming took off 0 bases at V and 0 bases at J, with 12 bases between the two ends. The CDR3 DNA sequence: TGTGCCAGCAGCGTAGCGGGACACCCCACAACTAATGAAAAACTGTTTTTT. Amino acids: CASSVAGHPTTNEKLFF.

The V gene is TRBV6-5, the J gene TRBJ1-2; tentative D call: TRBD1 (5 bases). The CDR3 sequence is 13 residues long. The germline gives CDR1 MNHEY, CDR2 SVGAGI. Trimming left V 4 bases short and J 4 bases short, with 10 bases between. CDR3 DNA: TGTGCCAGCAGTTCCCGGACACCCTATGGCTACACCTTC. Encoded protein: CASSSRTPYGYTF.

J is TRBJ1-1 and V is TRBV11-2; D is uncertain. CDR3 length: 12 residues. Germline V gives CDR1 SGHAT, CDR2 FQNNGV. Between the trimmed V and J ends, which lost 1 base and 8 bases, there was a span of 8 bases. The CDR3 bases are TGTGCCAGCAGCTTAGGGACTTTGGAAGCTTTCTTT. Its protein is CASSLGTLEAFF. Using reference TRBV11-2 and TRBJ1-1 for the parts outside the CDR3, the full variable domain is EAGVAQSPRYKIIEKRQSVAFWCNPISGHATLYWYQQILGQGPKLLIQFQNNGVVDDSQLPKDRFSAERLKGVDSTLKIQPAKLEDSAVYLCASSLGTLEAFFGQGTRLTVV.

The rearrangement joins TRBV6-1 to TRBJ2-5, with D perhaps TRBD2 (5 bases). V dropped 4 bases and J dropped 4 bases, with 22 bases sitting between them. Germline-derived CDR1 and CDR2 are MNHNS and SASEGT. There are 17 residues in the CDR3. The CDR3 here is CASSARRVGAGTETQYF. CDR3 in DNA: TGTGCCAGCAGTGCCCGACGGGTGGGAGCAGGAACAGAGACCCAGTACTTC.